Presented here are 28 T cell receptor beta chains from one specimen sequenced in a study of tumor and adjacent non-tumor tissue in lung cancer. The template was RNA from unsorted bulk tissue. Three rounds of nested PCR, following a modified ARM-PCR protocol, produced the TCRbeta library. TCRdb called the multiplex PCR reads again in MiXCR, with one record for every CDR3 protein. The table records roughly 67,000 distinct CDR3 sequences, roughly 56% of them present only once. The specimen sequenced was lung tumor tissue. The receptors here all came from a man aged 50 or older with non-small cell lung cancer.

This clonotype was seen many times. V gene TRBV4-1 combines with J gene TRBJ2-3, with D perhaps TRBD1 (5 bases). The CDR3 has 12 amino acids. The germline gives CDR1 MGHRA, CDR2 YSYEKL. Trimming removed 5 bases at V and 6 bases at J, with 9 bases between. CDR3 region: CASSIHRDTQYF. In DNA form, the CDR3 reads TGCGCCAGCAGCATCCACAGGGATACGCAGTATTTT.

Notes on this clonotype: Germline is not matched at one junction end, which may reflect a read error. The chain carries TRBV11-1 and TRBJ2-3; 14 bases match TRBD2. The germline gives CDR1 SGHAT, CDR2 FQDESV (reference sequence). The CDR3 runs 17 residues. The CDR3 DNA is TGTGTCAGCAGCGGAGGGACTAGCGGGGGATACACAGATACGCAGTATTTT. Its translation: CVSSGGTSGGYTDTQYF.

The chain carries TRBV4-1 and TRBJ1-2, with a tentative D call TRBD1 (6 bases). The V end was cut by 2 bases, the J end by 0 bases, with 16 bases between. CDR1 MGHRA and CDR2 YSYEKL come from the germline V gene. CDR3 length: 17 amino acids. The DNA of the CDR3 is TGCGCCAGCAGCCAACACGAGGGGGGCCTATCTAACTATGGCTACACCTTC. This codes for CASSQHEGGLSNYGYTF.

This clonotype has just a few counts. Since the CDR3 does not end with the conserved phenylalanine or tryptophan, this likely comes from a read error. The V call is TRBV29-1, the J call TRBJ2-2, with a tentative D call TRBD2 (5 bases). The CDR3 is 14 amino acids. Per germline, CDR1 SQVTM and CDR2 ANQGSEA. CDR3 bases: TGTAGCGCCCTGACATCACCCAACACCGGGGAGCTGTTTTTA. This gives the protein CSALTSPNTGELFL.

Worth noting for this clonotype: The final CDR3 position lacks the conserved phenylalanine or tryptophan, pointing to a likely read error. J is TRBJ1-1 and V is TRBV30; possible D gene TRBD1, 6 bases. This CDR3 has 14 residues. The germline V and J ends were trimmed by 3 bases and 2 bases, with 13 bases remaining between them. Germline CDR1 GTSNPN, CDR2 SVGIG (reference sequence). The CDR3 sequence is CAWSRRGRNTEAFL. In DNA form, the CDR3 reads TGTGCCTGGAGCCGCAGGGGCCGAAACACTGAAGCTTTCTTA.

Turning to this clonotype: Given the absence of the conserved phenylalanine or tryptophan at the CDR3 end, a read error is likely. The rearrangement links TRBV7-2 to TRBJ2-2, with TRBD1 identical over 8 bases. The germline gives CDR1 SGHTA, CDR2 FQGNSA. This CDR3 comprises 14 residues. CDR3 sequence reads: CASRGLRATGELFS. Written as DNA, the CDR3 is TGCGCCAGCAGGGGGCTGCGGGCTACCGGGGAGCTGTTTTCT.

Only a few counts were recorded for this clonotype. Compared with germline, one end of the junction differs, possibly owing to a read error. The rearrangement links TRBV11-3 to TRBJ2-1; D remains unclear. Germline lookup yields CDR1 SGHNT and CDR2 YENEEA. This CDR3 has 14 residues. CDR3 region: CASSPESSHNEQFF. CDR3 in DNA: TGTGCCAGCAGCCCCGAAAGCTCCCACAACGAGCAGTTCTTC.

V gene TRBV20-1 combines with J gene TRBJ2-1; D call uncertain. V lost 1 base, J lost 1 base, and 5 bases lay in between. The CDR3 is made up of 13 amino acids. Germline values: CDR1 DFQATT, CDR2 SNEGSKA (reference sequence). CDR3: CSARAESYNEQFF. The CDR3 DNA sequence: TGCAGTGCTAGAGCGGAGTCCTACAATGAGCAGTTCTTC.

As concerns this clonotype: A much larger clone differs from this one at a single base, so this may be a read error. In DNA, the CDR3 is TGTGCCAGCACTGGCGTGGGGGCGAAAGATACGCAGTATTTT. The encoded protein is CASTGVGAKDTQYF. The gene calls are TRBV6-5 and TRBJ2-3, with D possibly matching TRBD1 (6 bases). The V and J ends lost 7 bases and 5 bases respectively, with 16 bases between them. The CDR3 length is 14 residues. From germline, CDR1 is MNHEY and CDR2 SVGAGI.

The table lists this clonotype with a few counts. The chain recombines TRBV18 with TRBJ1-2; D possibly corresponds to TRBD1 (5 bases). Germline V gene lookup returns CDR1 KGHSH and CDR2 LQKENI. CDR3 size: 14 residues. Trimming cost V 3 bases and J 3 bases, with 11 bases left between them. The CDR3 sequence: CASSPSTVDYGYTF. The DNA of the CDR3 is TGTGCCAGCTCACCTTCGACAGTCGACTATGGCTACACCTTC. The full variable domain, rest sourced from reference TRBV18 and TRBJ1-2, is NAGVMQNPRHLVRRRGQEARLRCSPMKGHSHVYWYRQLPEEGLKFMVYLQKENIIDESGMPKERFSAEFPKEGPSILRIQQVVRGDSAAYFCASSPSTVDYGYTFGSGTRLTVV.

Many counts were recorded for this clonotype. The chain carries TRBV29-1 and TRBJ2-3; TRBD1 agrees at 8 bases. The CDR3 length is 14 residues. Per germline, CDR1 SQVTM and CDR2 ANQGSEA. V shed 4 bases and J 3 bases; nucleotides not matched to a gene: 6. The CDR3 DNA follows: TGCAGCGTTGTCCGAGGACAGGGTACAGATACGCAGTATTTT. Translating gives CSVVRGQGTDTQYF.

The sample holds many counts of this clonotype. This rearrangement joins TRBV20-1 to TRBJ2-1; no firm D call. Germline loops: CDR1 DFQATT, CDR2 SNEGSKA (reference sequence). V was clipped by 0 bases and J by 9 bases, with 18 bases between them. This CDR3 has 15 residues. CDR3 residues: CSARDGRLTGGEQFF. DNA of the CDR3: TGCAGTGCTAGAGACGGCAGACTTACGGGTGGTGAGCAGTTCTTC.

This chain joins TRBV7-2 and TRBJ2-3; D is unresolved. V gave up 1 base and J gave up 11 bases, with 10 bases separating them. The CDR3 sequence is 12 residues long. Looked up from germline, CDR1 is SGHTA and CDR2 is FQGNSA. CDR3 sequence (DNA): TGTGCCAGCAGCTTAGGGCCCCTCGGGCAGTATTTT. As protein: CASSLGPLGQYF.

This clonotype came up a few times. A read error may be the cause here, since a much bigger clone is one base away. V is TRBV4-1 and J is TRBJ2-5, with D possibly matching TRBD2 (6 bases). V shed 6 bases and J shed 1 base, with 18 bases lying between them. Looked up from germline, CDR1 is MGHRA and CDR2 is YSYEKL. This CDR3 has 16 residues. CDR3: CASSHPAGSTQETQYF. DNA for the CDR3: TGCGCCAGCAGTCATCCCGCGGGGTCAACCCAAGAGACCCAGTACTTC.

Comments on this clonotype: Here the CDR3 omits its conserved ending phenylalanine or tryptophan, so a read error is the likely source. J is TRBJ2-1 and V is TRBV28, with D unresolved. CDR3 size: 13 residues. The V gene's germline CDR1 is MDHEN and CDR2 SYDVKM. The CDR3: CASSLFSYSEQFL. CDR3 sequence (DNA): TGTGCCAGCAGTTTATTTAGCTACAGTGAGCAGTTCTTA.

This clonotype was recorded only once. One end of the junction varies from germline; a read error may be responsible. The V gene is TRBV7-8, the J gene TRBJ2-7, with D possibly being TRBD2 (7 bases). Germline assignment: CDR1 SGHVS and CDR2 FQNEAQ. The CDR3 totals 15 residues. In DNA form, the CDR3 reads TGTGCCATCAGCTTAAGGGGGGGTGACTCCCAAGAGCAGTACTTC. Amino acids: CAISLRGGDSQEQYF.

The chain couples TRBV29-1 to TRBJ2-2; D not certain. Germline lookup yields CDR1 SQVTM and CDR2 ANQGSEA. The CDR3 has 13 amino acids. The CDR3 is CSVQTGNTGELFF. CDR3 DNA sequence: TGCAGTGTACAGACGGGTAACACCGGGGAGCTGTTTTTT.

This clonotype is a singleton in its sample. A read error may produce the germline difference seen at one junction end. This rearrangement joins TRBV19 to TRBJ2-1, with TRBD1 as a possible D gene (6 bases). Looked up from germline, CDR1 is LNHDA and CDR2 is SQIVND (reference sequence). The CDR3 loop spans 14 amino acids. The CDR3 DNA reads as TGTGCCAGTAGTATGGGAGTCCAGGGGCATGAACAGTTCTTC. Amino acids: CASSMGVQGHEQFF.

This clonotype was counted ten times or more. This sequence joins TRBV2 and TRBJ2-5, with D possibly matching TRBD2 (5 bases). CDR3 length: 14 amino acids. The V end lost 3 bases, the J end lost 5 bases, and 13 bases lay between the germline ends. From germline, CDR1 is SNHLY and CDR2 FYNNEI. CDR3 in amino acids: CASSEDAGLETQYF. CDR3 nucleotide sequence: TGTGCCAGCAGTGAGGACGCGGGTTTGGAGACCCAGTACTTC.

In regard to this clonotype: This clone may be a read error of a much larger clone one base away. J is TRBJ1-1 and V is TRBV30; weak D call: TRBD1 (6 bases). There are 14 residues in the CDR3. Per the germline V gene, CDR1 is GTSNPN and CDR2 is SVGIG (reference sequence). The CDR3 is CAWSRTDMNIEAFF. CDR3 nucleotides: TGTGCCTGGAGCCGGACAGACATGAACATTGAAGCTTTCTTT.

This clonotype has a count of ten or more. The rearrangement links TRBV30 to TRBJ1-4, with no clear D. The V gene's germline CDR1 is GTSNPN and CDR2 SVGIG (reference sequence). Trimming took off 5 bases at V and 0 bases at J, with 4 bases between the two ends. This CDR3 spans 12 amino acids. CDR3 in amino acids: CAWDTTNEKLFF. The CDR3 nucleotides are TGTGCCTGGGACACAACTAATGAAAAACTGTTTTTT.

As to this clonotype: Given the absence of the conserved phenylalanine or tryptophan at the CDR3 end, a read error is likely. V gene TRBV19 combines with J gene TRBJ2-7; D might be TRBD1 (6 bases). The V gene lost 2 bases and the J gene lost 3 bases, with 11 bases spanning the gap. CDR3 length: 14 residues. CDR1 and CDR2 (germline): LNHDA, SQIVND (reference sequence). This CDR3 reads CASSIMTGLYEQYY. In DNA, the CDR3 is TGTGCCAGTAGTATAATGACAGGCCTCTACGAGCAGTACTAC.

This chain links TRBV28 with TRBJ2-2; no reliable D call. The CDR3 covers 15 residues. V lost 4 bases and J lost 3, with 12 bases in between. Germline V gene lookup returns CDR1 MDHEN and CDR2 SYDVKM. The CDR3 DNA reads TGTGCCAGCAGTTCTCCCGCGGAATACACCGGGGAGCTGTTTTTT. Its protein is CASSSPAEYTGELFF.

The chain combines TRBV11-3 with TRBJ1-1; weak D call: TRBD1 (6 bases). Germline V gene data show CDR1 as SGHNT and CDR2 as YENEEA. Trimming took off 7 bases at V and 2 bases at J, with 11 bases between the two ends. This CDR3 has 13 residues. Here the CDR3 DNA reads TGTGCCAGCACCCGGACAGCTAACACTGAAGCTTTCTTT. This sequence encodes CASTRTANTEAFF.

The sample holds a few counts of this clonotype. One end of the junction varies from germline; a read error may be responsible. The chain joins TRBV12-3 or TRBV12-4 to TRBJ2-3, with a weak D call TRBD2 (5 bases). The CDR3 totals 13 residues. The CDR3 DNA reads as TGTGCCAGCAGTTCCGCACTAGTAAGCCGTCGGCATTTT. It yields the protein CASSSALVSRRHF.

With regard to this clonotype: A much larger clone is a single base away; this may be a read error. This chain uses TRBV5-4 with TRBJ2-2; 9 positions match TRBD1. This CDR3 is built from 16 residues. Germline CDR1 is SGHNT and CDR2 is YYREEE (reference sequence). CDR3 sequence (DNA): TGTTCCAGCAGCCCACCCCCGGGACAGGGCACCGGGGAGCTGTTTTTT. Its translation: CSSSPPPGQGTGELFF.

Comments on this clonotype: Here the CDR3 omits its conserved ending phenylalanine or tryptophan, so a read error is the likely source. The chain employs TRBV6-1 and TRBJ2-7; weak D call: TRBD1 (8 bases). Germline V gives CDR1 MNHNS, CDR2 SASEGT. Trimming took 7 bases from V and 6 from J, leaving 13 bases between them. CDR3 length: 12 amino acids. CDR3 region: CASKDREGEQYL. The CDR3 DNA reads TGTGCCAGCAAGGACAGGGAGGGCGAGCAGTACCTC.

The rearrangement links TRBV2 to TRBJ2-5; weak D call: TRBD1 (6 bases). With 3 bases removed from V and 3 bases from J, the gap between germline ends came to 11 bases. The CDR3 has 14 residues. Germline CDR1 is SNHLY and CDR2 is FYNNEI. CDR3 DNA: TGTGCCAGCAGTGATGGGACACCTAAAGAGACCCAGTACTTC. Protein product: CASSDGTPKETQYF.